These T cell receptor beta chains were read from a single sample in a study of T cell repertoires in cytomegalovirus infection. The antigens these receptors bind are not known. TCRdb called the reads again in MiXCR, with one record for every CDR3 protein. This table has 450,000 to 650,000 distinct CDR3 sequences, approximately 40% appearing once. The starting material was cultured PBMCs, obtained from culture after CMV antigen stimulation. The receptors here all came from a human donor in good health (CMV status not recorded). Some clones in this sample may be carry-over from other donors' samples. Both conserved end residues are part of each CDR3. The order of the fields is J gene, V gene, CDR3 protein.

j_call: TRBJ2-7
v_call: TRBV24-1
cdr3_aa: CATSGERINYRVRSSYEQYF

j_call: TRBJ2-1
v_call: TRBV10-3
cdr3_aa: CAIMSGSDNEQFF

j_call: TRBJ2-1
v_call: TRBV7-9
cdr3_aa: CASSYPGSGSYNEQFF

j_call: TRBJ1-2
v_call: TRBV11-2
cdr3_aa: CASSPTPQAPYGYTF

j_call: TRBJ2-7
v_call: TRBV7-2
cdr3_aa: CASSLAAGRAEQYF

j_call: TRBJ2-1
v_call: TRBV7-2
cdr3_aa: CASSWGGGFSYNEQFF

j_call: TRBJ1-2
v_call: TRBV7-2
cdr3_aa: CASSGRTVDYGYTF

j_call: TRBJ2-7
v_call: TRBV7-9
cdr3_aa: CASSSLAGGSYEQYF

j_call: TRBJ2-1
v_call: TRBV6-1
cdr3_aa: CASRAAVLAGVDEQFF

j_call: TRBJ2-5
v_call: TRBV7-9
cdr3_aa: CASSRLAGGYLETQYF

j_call: TRBJ1-1
v_call: TRBV12-3/TRBV12-4
cdr3_aa: CASSFGGSAKAFF

j_call: TRBJ2-1
v_call: TRBV3-1
cdr3_aa: CASSQAHGLYNEQFF

j_call: TRBJ2-3
v_call: TRBV7-8
cdr3_aa: CASSRSRWDTQYF

j_call: TRBJ2-3
v_call: TRBV11-2
cdr3_aa: CASSLVGPRTTTDTQYF

j_call: TRBJ1-3
v_call: TRBV4-1
cdr3_aa: CASSQVMVGGRRNTIYF

j_call: TRBJ2-7
v_call: TRBV29-1
cdr3_aa: CSVGGQGWKQYF

j_call: TRBJ1-1
v_call: TRBV12-5
cdr3_aa: CASGLSTNTEAFF

j_call: TRBJ2-1
v_call: TRBV4-1
cdr3_aa: CASSQDQGLAGVSEQFF

j_call: TRBJ1-5
v_call: TRBV6-2/TRBV6-3
cdr3_aa: CASRGEHYLMDQPQHF

j_call: TRBJ2-6
v_call: TRBV7-9
cdr3_aa: CASSLAQGGALSGANVLTF

j_call: TRBJ1-5
v_call: TRBV7-2
cdr3_aa: CASSSRQGSQPQHF

j_call: TRBJ2-1
v_call: TRBV18
cdr3_aa: CASSLNNLGYNEQFF

j_call: TRBJ2-3
v_call: TRBV18
cdr3_aa: CASSPPTRSYTQYF

j_call: TRBJ1-4
v_call: TRBV12-3/TRBV12-4
cdr3_aa: CASSFGGGLNEKLFF

j_call: TRBJ2-2
v_call: TRBV19
cdr3_aa: CASSLGARGTGELFF

j_call: TRBJ1-5
v_call: TRBV7-2
cdr3_aa: CASSFDGGQPQHF

j_call: TRBJ2-3
v_call: TRBV20-1
cdr3_aa: CSARVRGGPTDTQYF

j_call: TRBJ2-7
v_call: TRBV20-1
cdr3_aa: CSASWGAEQYF

j_call: TRBJ1-5
v_call: TRBV6-1
cdr3_aa: CASRSNSRGDSQPQHF

j_call: TRBJ2-5
v_call: TRBV7-6
cdr3_aa: CASSATGLQETQYF

j_call: TRBJ2-1
v_call: TRBV12-3/TRBV12-4
cdr3_aa: CASTLYSGGAGEQFF

j_call: TRBJ2-5
v_call: TRBV6-1
cdr3_aa: CASSGASGVGETQYF

j_call: TRBJ1-3
v_call: TRBV30
cdr3_aa: CAWSVGGFGNTIYF

j_call: TRBJ2-1
v_call: TRBV7-6
cdr3_aa: CASSQSPGSADEQFF

j_call: TRBJ2-7
v_call: TRBV7-6
cdr3_aa: CASSKVGHDPAYEQYF

j_call: TRBJ2-7
v_call: TRBV11-2
cdr3_aa: CASSPTSGRTSYEQYF

j_call: TRBJ2-5
v_call: TRBV7-2
cdr3_aa: CASSPGETQYF

j_call: TRBJ2-7
v_call: TRBV7-8
cdr3_aa: CASSLAWTGTYEQYF

j_call: TRBJ2-3
v_call: TRBV7-9
cdr3_aa: CASSLGTSGNTDTQYF

j_call: TRBJ2-7
v_call: TRBV11-1
cdr3_aa: CASEYSPGEQYF